The T cell receptor beta chain described here comes from a study of OX40 agonist ivuxolimab in advanced cancers. With regard to the full study: Ivuxolimab, which targeted the costimulatory receptor OX40 (CD134), was an agonistic, fully human IgG2 monoclonal antibody. The monotherapy dose-escalation portion (N of about 50 patients) of the phase I ivuxolimab trial is reported in the paper. A male proportion of 70% to 90% and a mean age of approximately 62 years, ranging from 23 to 79, were recorded for the dose-escalation cohort. Peripheral TCRbeta sequencing was intended to test whether TCR sequence diversity was altered and clonal T-cell expansion was caused by ivuxolimab. Of the roughly 52 patients in dose escalation, around 19 had hepatocellular carcinoma, about 15 had melanoma, 9 had renal cell carcinoma and 9 had head and neck cancer. Three dose-escalation patients achieved partial responses, one with hepatocellular carcinoma and two with cutaneous melanoma. Intravenous ivuxolimab was administered to patients every 2 weeks at six dose levels: 0.01, 0.1, 0.3, 1.5, 3 and 10 mg/kg. Prior anti-PD-1, anti-PD-L1 or anti-CTLA-4 therapy was permitted, and less than 45% of dose-escalation patients had received checkpoint inhibitors.

To sequence the TCRbeta CDR3 region, genomic DNA was isolated from the sorted cells. The immunoSEQ Assay was used for sequencing of TCRbeta CDR3 regions. The immuneACCESS repertoire file appears here via TCRdb, limited to in-frame rearrangements. These files lack a portion of the clones; in checked studies, under half of the deficit traces to unresolved V genes, and the cause of the others is not known. The sample table shows 60,000 to 75,000 clones, and 80% to 85% are seen once. The ten largest make up around 8% of the sample. Patients with autoimmune disease history or receiving systemic immunosuppression were excluded from the trial. Peripheral blood for TCR sequencing was drawn from every dose cohort at baseline, at cycle 4 day 1 and at cycle 7 day 1. The samples were taken from a phase I, first-in-human, multicenter, open-label dose-escalation trial of ivuxolimab. Adults with locally advanced or metastatic melanoma, renal cell carcinoma, hepatocellular carcinoma or head and neck squamous cell carcinoma were enrolled in the trial. Before TCR sequencing, CD4+ and CD8+ T cells were separately sorted from peripheral blood.

Of note for this clone: It has no known antigen specificity. No per-base quality is available; no much larger clone lies one base away.

The CDR3 measures 14 amino acids from cysteine to phenylalanine. Just CDR3 DNA is preserved here, 42 bases in frame from base 1. The trim is 5 bases for V and 7 bases for J, with a gap of 14 bases between the germline ends. Reading the germline V gene gives CDR1 SGHTA and CDR2 FQGNSA. Results the study describes overall, beyond this receptor: After ivuxolimab, more expanded clones were found on average in CD8+ T cells than in CD4+ T cells. The antigen specificity of the peripheral T cells that underwent clonal expansion was not determined. In the 0.1-3.0 mg/kg groups, partial responders were among the patients with the lowest normalized peripheral clonal expansion, particularly in CD8+ T cells. At doses from 0.1 to 3.0 mg/kg, clonal expansion was seen in both CD4+ and CD8+ blood T cells between baseline and week 6. Low levels of normalized T-cell clonal expansion were also seen in some patients who did not respond.

The TCR comes from an adult with an advanced solid tumor such as melanoma, head and neck, liver or kidney cancer. The specimen comprised CD4+ or CD8+ T cells sorted from blood, sampled in a trial of the OX40 agonist ivuxolimab. Recombination linked TRBV7-2 to TRBJ1-4; 6 matching bases give a weak D call of TRBD1. This receptor has the CDR3 CASSVRGASEKLFF. Here is the DNA: TGTGCCAGCAGCGTCCGGGGGGCGAGTGAAAAACTGTTTTTT.